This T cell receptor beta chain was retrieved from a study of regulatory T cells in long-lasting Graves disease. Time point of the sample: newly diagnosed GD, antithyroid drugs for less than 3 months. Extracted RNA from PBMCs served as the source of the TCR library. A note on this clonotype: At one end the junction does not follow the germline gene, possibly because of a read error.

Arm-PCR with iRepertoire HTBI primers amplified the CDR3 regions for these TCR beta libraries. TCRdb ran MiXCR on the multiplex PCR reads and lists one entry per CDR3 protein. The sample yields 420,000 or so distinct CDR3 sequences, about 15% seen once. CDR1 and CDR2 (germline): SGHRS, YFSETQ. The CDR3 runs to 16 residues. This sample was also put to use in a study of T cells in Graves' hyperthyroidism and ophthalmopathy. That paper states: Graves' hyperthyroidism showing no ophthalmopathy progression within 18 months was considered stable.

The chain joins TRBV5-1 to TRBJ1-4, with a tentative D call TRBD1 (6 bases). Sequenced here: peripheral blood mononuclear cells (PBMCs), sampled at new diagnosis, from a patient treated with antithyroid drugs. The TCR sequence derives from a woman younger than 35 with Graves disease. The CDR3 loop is CASSPGSGTRNEELFF. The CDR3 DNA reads TGCGCCAGCAGCCCCGGGTCCGGGACAAGGAATGAAGAACTGTTTTTT.